This T cell receptor (beta chain) appears in the sequencing data of a study of shared clonotypes between healthy human individuals. Background on the study: Those who served as donors were a couple of women and three men between the ages of 18 and 49. Study-wide points: Generally, naive subsets (rather than memory subsets) showed larger estimated richness.

In germline, CDR1 is MGHRA, CDR2 YSYEKL. The CDR3 has 15 residues. With 4 bases removed from V and 4 bases from J, the gap between germline ends came to 16 bases. On this clone itself: Its specificity is not known.

The table came from immunoSEQ multiplex PCR; TCRdb's copy has only in-frame clones and leaves some out. The repertoire has nearly 750,000 clones, over 55% of them found once; the top ten carry around 1.7%. Sequencing used memory CD4+ T cells sorted from blood. Subset noted: CD45RA-negative fraction. The source of this sequence is a woman in her twenties or thirties in good health. The gene calls are TRBV4-1 and TRBJ1-1; D uncertain. CDR3 amino acids: CASSPPDLLITEAFF. The CDR3 DNA follows: TGCGCCAGCAGCCCGCCGGACCTTTTGATCACTGAAGCTTTCTTT.